The 9 T cell receptor beta chains below were found in one sample sequenced in a study of PD-L1 blockade in urothelial cancer. Clones were sequenced by immunoSEQ multiplex PCR, and TCRdb holds only the in-frame ones, with some missing. The sample shows 55,000 to 70,000 clones, almost 85% of them seen only once. The sample here was PBMCs, taken around atezolizumab (anti-PD-L1) treatment. Receptors were obtained from a man between 65 and 85 years old with urothelial cancer.

This clone has only a few counts. The genes are TRBV5-4 and TRBJ2-7; D not resolved. The V and J ends lost 3 bases and 4 bases respectively, with 11 bases between them. CDR1 and CDR2 (germline): SGHNT, YYREEE (reference sequence). The CDR3 runs 13 residues. CDR3 sequence (DNA): TGTGCCAGCAGCTCCAACGCTAGATACGAGCAGTACTTC. Residues: CASSSNARYEQYF.

There are a few counts of this clone. V gene TRBV5-1 combines with J gene TRBJ2-7, with a tentative D call TRBD2 (6 bases). Deletions cut 1 base from V and 2 bases from J, with 10 bases between. The CDR3 is made up of 14 amino acids. CDR1 and CDR2 (germline): SGHRS, YFSETQ. The chain's CDR3 is CASSLLGGTYEQYF. CDR3 sequence (DNA): TGCGCCAGCAGCTTGTTGGGCGGGACCTACGAGCAGTACTTC.

V is TRBV5-8 and J is TRBJ2-7, with a possible D match to TRBD1 (5 bases). The CDR3 consists of 12 residues. Germline CDR1 reads SGHTS; CDR2 reads YDEGEE. The ends were cut back, 4 bases at V and 4 bases at J, with 9 bases in the middle. The DNA of the CDR3 is TGTGCCAGCAGCGACGACAGTTACGAGCAGTACTTC. Amino acids: CASSDDSYEQYF.

The J gene is TRBJ2-6, the V gene TRBV19; D not resolved. Per germline, CDR1 LNHDA and CDR2 SQIVND (reference sequence). The V end was cut by 4 bases, the J end by 0 bases, with 7 bases between. The CDR3 consists of 15 residues. The CDR3, as DNA: TGTGCCAGTAGTACAACACGCTCTGGGGCCAACGTCCTGACTTTC. This codes for CASSTTRSGANVLTF.

V and J are TRBV2 and TRBJ2-5, with a tentative D call TRBD2 (6 bases). The CDR3 is 14 residues long. Trimming took off 2 bases at V and 4 bases at J, with 11 bases between the two ends. The germline V gene encodes CDR1 SNHLY and CDR2 FYNNEI. The CDR3: CASSEYWGGETQYF. The CDR3 nucleotides read TGTGCCAGCAGTGAATACTGGGGAGGAGAGACCCAGTACTTC.

The chain carries TRBV5-1 and TRBJ1-4; no definite D call. The ends were cut back, 4 bases at V and 4 bases at J, with 11 bases in the middle. Germline CDR1 is SGHRS and CDR2 is YFSETQ. This CDR3 spans 14 amino acids. The CDR3 spells CASSRLGLNEKLFF. CDR3 nucleotides: TGCGCCAGCAGCCGCCTGGGCCTTAATGAAAAACTGTTTTTT.

The chain is built from TRBV6-1 and TRBJ1-2; TRBD1 agrees at 7 bases. Germline V gene lookup returns CDR1 MNHNS and CDR2 SASEGT. The CDR3 runs to 15 residues. The V and J ends lost 6 bases and 4 bases, in that order; junction bases with no gene match: 11. The CDR3 sequence: CASRVDRVLSYGYTF. Here the CDR3 DNA reads TGTGCCAGCAGGGTTGACAGGGTACTTTCCTATGGCTACACCTTC.

The chain couples TRBV18 to TRBJ1-1; 8 bases match TRBD1. The CDR3 length is 15 residues. CDR1 is KGHSH, CDR2 LQKENI, per germline. V dropped 1 base and J dropped 5; count of bases not matched to a gene: 6. For the CDR3, the DNA is TGTGCCAGCTCACCACTACGGACAGGGAAGACTGAAGCTTTCTTT. This gives the protein CASSPLRTGKTEAFF.

A note on this clone: Mismatch with germline at one junction end may stem from a read error. CDR3 bases: TGCGCCAGCAGCGCGGGTACTAGCGGGAGTGAGCACTTT. Its protein product is CASSAGTSGSEHF. This chain joins TRBV5-1 and TRBJ2-3; 11 bases match TRBD2. The CDR3 extends over 13 amino acids. Germline CDR1 is SGHRS and CDR2 is YFSETQ.